What follows is one T cell receptor beta chain and its context. Following extraction, RNA underwent reverse transcription to cDNA, which served as the sequencing template. Profiled with immunoSEQ multiplex PCR; TCRdb holds only in-frame clones, not every one. The sample lists 170,000 or so clones; over 55% were seen once. This CDR3 is 15 amino acids long. The junction had 12 bases not matched to a gene; V was cut back by 0 bases and J by 10 bases. CDR1 is SGDLS, CDR2 YYNGEE, per germline. The data are from a study of CD8+ T cells in alopecia areata. The TCR was taken from a human donor with alopecia areata. Source: CD4+ T cells sorted from blood, taken at week 0. The chain combines TRBV9 with TRBJ1-1; 7 bases fit TRBD1. CDR3 residues: CASSVEAGLTGRAFF. CDR3 coding DNA: TGTGCCAGCAGCGTAGAGGCTGGGTTGACAGGGAGAGCTTTCTTT. Drawing the rest from reference TRBV9 and TRBJ1-1, the complete variable domain is DSGVTQTPKHLITATGQRVTLRCSPRSGDLSVYWYQQSLDQGLQFLIQYYNGEERAKGNILERFSAQQFPDLHSELNLSSLELGDSALYFCASSVEAGLTGRAFFGQGTRLTVV.